These 5 T cell receptor beta chains came from one sample sequenced in a study of shared clonotypes between healthy human individuals. Profiled with immunoSEQ multiplex PCR; TCRdb holds only in-frame clones, not every one. There are more than 450,000 clones in the sample; 79% occur only once, and 10% to 15% lies in the top ten. Source material: PBMCs. These receptors were taken from a woman aged 35 to 49 in good health. Some clones in this sample may be carry-over from other donors' samples.

The count of this clone is one. This chain connects TRBV28 to TRBJ1-5; D possibly corresponds to TRBD1 (6 bases). Germline assignment: CDR1 MDHEN and CDR2 SYDVKM. The ends were cut back, 7 bases at V and 5 bases at J, with 15 bases in the middle. The length of the CDR3 is 14 residues. The CDR3 is CASIVRGEYQPQHF. The CDR3 nucleotides are TGTGCCAGCATCGTAAGGGGGGAATATCAGCCCCAGCATTTT.

The rearrangement uses TRBV7-9 and TRBJ2-6, with a tentative D call TRBD2 (7 bases). Per germline, CDR1 SEHNR and CDR2 FQNEAQ (reference sequence). The CDR3 extends over 19 amino acids. V was pared by 6 bases and J by 0 bases, with 21 bases between. The CDR3 DNA is TGTGCCAGCAGTCAAACGGCGGGGGCTGATAACTCTGGGGCCAACGTCCTGACTTTC. Translated, it gives CASSQTAGADNSGANVLTF.

This chain uses TRBV28 with TRBJ2-1, with 10 bases identical to TRBD2. Germline V gene lookup returns CDR1 MDHEN and CDR2 SYDVKM. Germline trimming cut 5 bases from V and 1 base from J; bases unmatched to any gene: 11. The CDR3 is made up of 18 amino acids. The CDR3 bases are TGTGCCAGCAGTCCGCCAGCGGGAGGGCCGGGTTCCTACAATGAGCAGTTCTTC. Translated, it gives CASSPPAGGPGSYNEQFF.

A single count supports this clone. This sequence joins TRBV6-5 and TRBJ2-2; D possibly corresponds to TRBD1 (5 bases). Germline-derived CDR1 and CDR2 are MNHEY and SVGAGI. The CDR3 totals 16 residues. V was clipped by 0 bases and J by 3 bases, with 11 bases between them. CDR3 amino acids: CASSYSPDSYTGELFF. The CDR3 DNA reads TGTGCCAGCAGTTACTCTCCCGACAGCTACACCGGGGAGCTGTTTTTT.

V usage is TRBV4-1 and J usage is TRBJ2-6; D tentatively reads TRBD1 or TRBD2 (5 bases each). Trimming removed 3 bases from V and 2 bases from J, with 14 bases in between. Germline V gene lookup returns CDR1 MGHRA and CDR2 YSYEKL. The CDR3 runs to 17 residues. DNA of the CDR3: TGCGCCAGCAGCCAGAGGGGACCGGCCGCTGGGGCCAACGTCCTGACTTTC. Its protein product is CASSQRGPAAGANVLTF.